This T cell receptor beta chain was recorded in a study of T cells expressing NK-cell markers. For the study at large: Repertoires of TCR beta were obtained from T cells sorted as CD3+CD56+NKG2C+, CD3+CD56+NKG2C- and CD3+CD56-NKG2C+. One of the eight sequenced donors was seronegative, whereas the other seven were HCMV-seropositive.

Production of TCR beta cDNA relied on 5'RACE template switching with UMIs. For each CDR3 protein, TCRdb gives one entry from its re-call of the 5' RACE reads, without DNA. This sample contains a few hundred thousand distinct CDR3 sequences. This CDR3 is 16 amino acids long. In germline, CDR1 is ENHRY, CDR2 SYGVKD. V usage is TRBV10-3 and J usage is TRBJ2-5; there is no DNA to check the TCRdb D call of TRBD1. Input material: blood T cells: a sorted CD56 or NKG2C T cell subset, CD4+ or CD8+ T cells, or bulk PBMC T cells (not recorded which). This receptor was taken from a man aged 18-70 years in good health. The CDR3 here is CATYGTRGTIKETQYF.